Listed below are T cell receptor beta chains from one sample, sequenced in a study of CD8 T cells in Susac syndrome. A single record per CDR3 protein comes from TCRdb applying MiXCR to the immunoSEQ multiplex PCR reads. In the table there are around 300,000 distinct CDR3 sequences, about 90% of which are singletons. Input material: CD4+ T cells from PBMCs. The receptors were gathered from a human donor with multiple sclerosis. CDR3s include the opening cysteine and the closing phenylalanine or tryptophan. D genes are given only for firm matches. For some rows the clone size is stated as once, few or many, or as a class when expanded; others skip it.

cdr3_aa: CASSYSMLNEQFF; cdr3_nt: TGTGCCAGCAGTTACTCGATGCTCAATGAGCAGTTCTTC; v_call: TRBV6-2/TRBV6-3; cdr3_length: 13; d_call: .; j_call: TRBJ2-1; clone_size: .
cdr3_aa: CASSEGLGNTGELFF; cdr3_nt: TGTGCCAGCAGTGAGGGGCTGGGGAACACCGGGGAGCTGTTTTTT; v_call: TRBV2; cdr3_length: 15; d_call: .; j_call: TRBJ2-2; clone_size: .
cdr3_aa: CASSRGGGKNYGYTF; cdr3_nt: TGTGCCAGCAGCCGGGGAGGAGGAAAAAACTATGGCTACACCTTC; v_call: TRBV6-5; cdr3_length: 15; d_call: .; j_call: TRBJ1-2; clone_size: .
cdr3_aa: CASSLVGQGEKLFF; cdr3_nt: TGTGCCAGCAGCTTAGTCGGACAGGGTGAAAAACTGTTTTTT; v_call: TRBV7-2; cdr3_length: 14; d_call: TRBD1; j_call: TRBJ1-4; clone_size: .
cdr3_aa: CATRGISNTGELFF; cdr3_nt: TGTGCCACCAGGGGCATAAGCAACACCGGGGAGCTGTTTTTT; v_call: TRBV24-1; cdr3_length: 14; d_call: .; j_call: TRBJ2-2; clone_size: .
cdr3_aa: CASGHGSYNEQFF; cdr3_nt: TGTGCCAGCGGCCATGGCTCCTACAATGAGCAGTTCTTC; v_call: TRBV3-1; cdr3_length: 13; d_call: .; j_call: TRBJ2-1; clone_size: .
cdr3_aa: CASSQLGQGDGELFF; cdr3_nt: TGTGCCAGCAGCCAACTTGGACAGGGGGACGGGGAGCTGTTTTTT; v_call: TRBV3-1; cdr3_length: 15; d_call: TRBD1; j_call: TRBJ2-2; clone_size: once
cdr3_aa: CASSQAVQETQYF; cdr3_nt: TGCGCCAGCAGCCAAGCGGTGCAAGAGACCCAGTACTTC; v_call: TRBV4-1; cdr3_length: 13; d_call: .; j_call: TRBJ2-5; clone_size: .
cdr3_aa: CASSLAELNEQYF; cdr3_nt: TGTGCCAGCTCACTCGCCGAACTTAACGAGCAGTACTTC; v_call: TRBV18; cdr3_length: 13; d_call: .; j_call: TRBJ2-7; clone_size: .
cdr3_aa: CASTQGGNTIYF; cdr3_nt: TGTGCCAGTACTCAGGGAGGAAACACCATATATTTT; v_call: TRBV19; cdr3_length: 12; d_call: .; j_call: TRBJ1-3; clone_size: .
cdr3_aa: CSARAWAAQETQYF; cdr3_nt: TGCAGTGCTAGGGCGTGGGCTGCTCAAGAGACCCAGTACTTC; v_call: TRBV20-1; cdr3_length: 14; d_call: .; j_call: TRBJ2-5; clone_size: .
cdr3_aa: CASSAGGGQPQHF; cdr3_nt: TGTGCCAGCTCCGCAGGGGGAGGTCAGCCCCAGCATTTT; v_call: TRBV12-3/TRBV12-4; cdr3_length: 13; d_call: TRBD1; j_call: TRBJ1-5; clone_size: .
cdr3_aa: CASSRDRGRGETQYF; cdr3_nt: TGTGCCAGCAGCCGGGACAGGGGGCGCGGAGAGACCCAGTACTTC; v_call: TRBV7-2; cdr3_length: 15; d_call: TRBD1; j_call: TRBJ2-5; clone_size: .
cdr3_aa: CASSPDTGGDYGYTF; cdr3_nt: TGTGCCAGCAGTCCTGACACAGGGGGCGACTATGGCTACACCTTC; v_call: TRBV27; cdr3_length: 15; d_call: TRBD1; j_call: TRBJ1-2; clone_size: once
cdr3_aa: CASRSSGVGGNEQFF; cdr3_nt: TGTGCCAGCAGATCCAGCGGCGTGGGGGGCAATGAGCAGTTCTTC; v_call: TRBV2; cdr3_length: 15; d_call: .; j_call: TRBJ2-1; clone_size: .
cdr3_aa: CATSDSGNLNTEAFF; cdr3_nt: TGTGCCACCAGTGACTCAGGGAATCTGAACACTGAAGCTTTCTTT; v_call: TRBV24-1; cdr3_length: 15; d_call: .; j_call: TRBJ1-1; clone_size: .
cdr3_aa: CASSQRQDPNTEAFF; cdr3_nt: TGCGCCAGCAGCCAGCGACAGGACCCGAACACTGAAGCTTTCTTT; v_call: TRBV4-1; cdr3_length: 15; d_call: .; j_call: TRBJ1-1; clone_size: .
cdr3_aa: CASSYGTSGEETQYF; cdr3_nt: TGTGCCAGCAGCTACGGGACTAGCGGGGAAGAGACCCAGTACTTC; v_call: TRBV11-3; cdr3_length: 15; d_call: TRBD2; j_call: TRBJ2-5; clone_size: .
cdr3_aa: CASRLTSGSSYEQYF; cdr3_nt: TGTGCCAGCAGACTTACTAGCGGTAGCTCCTACGAGCAGTACTTC; v_call: TRBV6-6; cdr3_length: 15; d_call: TRBD2; j_call: TRBJ2-7; clone_size: .
cdr3_aa: CASSLEVGGSYNEQFF; cdr3_nt: TGTGCCAGCAGCTTAGAGGTGGGGGGGAGCTACAATGAGCAGTTCTTC; v_call: TRBV7-8; cdr3_length: 16; d_call: TRBD2; j_call: TRBJ2-1; clone_size: .
cdr3_aa: CATSKGTNNEKLFF; cdr3_nt: TGTGCCACCAGCAAGGGGACCAATAATGAAAAACTGTTTTTT; v_call: TRBV15; cdr3_length: 14; d_call: .; j_call: TRBJ1-4; clone_size: .
cdr3_aa: CASSLGSGRGGYTF; cdr3_nt: TGTGCCAGCAGTTTGGGTTCGGGGAGAGGTGGCTACACCTTC; v_call: TRBV27; cdr3_length: 14; d_call: .; j_call: TRBJ1-2; clone_size: .
cdr3_aa: CSARSPSGPMNTEAFF; cdr3_nt: TGCAGTGCTAGATCCCCGTCAGGGCCCATGAACACTGAAGCTTTCTTT; v_call: TRBV20-1; cdr3_length: 16; d_call: .; j_call: TRBJ1-1; clone_size: .
cdr3_aa: CASSRFTGELFF; cdr3_nt: TGTGCCAGTAGTCGGTTCACCGGGGAGCTGTTTTTT; v_call: TRBV19; cdr3_length: 12; d_call: .; j_call: TRBJ2-2; clone_size: .
cdr3_aa: CSARGHGNTEAFF; cdr3_nt: TGCAGTGCTAGAGGGCACGGGAACACTGAAGCTTTCTTT; v_call: TRBV20-1; cdr3_length: 13; d_call: .; j_call: TRBJ1-1; clone_size: .
cdr3_aa: CASSQPRRTGLKKYEQYF; cdr3_nt: TGTGCCAGCAGCCAACCCCGCCGCACAGGGTTAAAGAAATACGAGCAGTACTTC; v_call: TRBV3-1; cdr3_length: 18; d_call: .; j_call: TRBJ2-7; clone_size: .
cdr3_aa: CASSLNRVGGQYF; cdr3_nt: TGTGCCAGCAGCTTAAATCGCGTCGGGGGACAGTACTTC; v_call: TRBV7-2; cdr3_length: 13; d_call: .; j_call: TRBJ2-5; clone_size: once
cdr3_aa: CASNRIQGGEAFF; cdr3_nt: TGTGCCAGCAACAGGATTCAGGGGGGTGAAGCTTTCTTT; v_call: TRBV6-5; cdr3_length: 13; d_call: TRBD1; j_call: TRBJ1-1; clone_size: .
cdr3_aa: CASSYKRRTPYGYTF; cdr3_nt: TGTGCCAGCAGTTACAAACGACGGACGCCCTATGGCTACACCTTC; v_call: TRBV6-5; cdr3_length: 15; d_call: .; j_call: TRBJ1-2; clone_size: .
cdr3_aa: CATSRELGGTYEQYF; cdr3_nt: TGTGCCACCAGCAGAGAACTCGGCGGTACCTACGAGCAGTACTTC; v_call: TRBV15; cdr3_length: 15; d_call: .; j_call: TRBJ2-7; clone_size: .
cdr3_aa: CASSKHGRSGTYEQYF; cdr3_nt: TGTGCCAGCAGCAAACATGGTAGGAGCGGTACCTACGAGCAGTACTTC; v_call: TRBV21-1; cdr3_length: 16; d_call: .; j_call: TRBJ2-7; clone_size: .
cdr3_aa: CASSLIGGRAGNEQFF; cdr3_nt: TGTGCCAGCAGCTTAATCGGTGGGAGGGCCGGCAATGAGCAGTTCTTC; v_call: TRBV7-3; cdr3_length: 16; d_call: TRBD2; j_call: TRBJ2-1; clone_size: .
cdr3_aa: CASSSPEGAREAFF; cdr3_nt: TGCGCCAGCAGCTCGCCCGAGGGGGCGAGGGAAGCTTTCTTT; v_call: TRBV5-1; cdr3_length: 14; d_call: TRBD1; j_call: TRBJ1-1; clone_size: .
cdr3_aa: CASNDGGLAGSRNEQFF; cdr3_nt: TGTGCCAGTAACGACGGAGGACTAGCGGGGTCACGCAATGAGCAGTTCTTC; v_call: TRBV13; cdr3_length: 17; d_call: TRBD2; j_call: TRBJ2-1; clone_size: .
cdr3_aa: CASSQTGRRNEQYF; cdr3_nt: TGTGCCAGCAGTCAGACAGGGAGAAGGAACGAGCAGTACTTC; v_call: TRBV6-2/TRBV6-3; cdr3_length: 14; d_call: TRBD1; j_call: TRBJ2-7; clone_size: .
cdr3_aa: CASSLGPYYEQYF; cdr3_nt: TGCGCCAGCAGCTTGGGTCCGTACTACGAGCAGTACTTC; v_call: TRBV5-1; cdr3_length: 13; d_call: .; j_call: TRBJ2-7; clone_size: .
cdr3_aa: CSARIITGGYGYTF; cdr3_nt: TGCAGTGCTAGAATTATTACAGGGGGCTATGGCTACACCTTC; v_call: TRBV20-1; cdr3_length: 14; d_call: TRBD1; j_call: TRBJ1-2; clone_size: once
cdr3_aa: CASSRTGTPTYEQYF; cdr3_nt: TGTGCCAGTAGCCGAACCGGGACACCTACCTACGAGCAGTACTTC; v_call: TRBV19; cdr3_length: 15; d_call: .; j_call: TRBJ2-7; clone_size: .
cdr3_aa: CSFRQGAGETQYF; cdr3_nt: TGCAGCTTTAGACAGGGGGCAGGAGAGACCCAGTACTTC; v_call: TRBV29-1; cdr3_length: 13; d_call: TRBD1; j_call: TRBJ2-5; clone_size: .
cdr3_aa: CASSSGHFRNTEAFF; cdr3_nt: TGTGCCAGCAGCTCGGGACATTTTCGGAACACTGAAGCTTTCTTT; v_call: TRBV27; cdr3_length: 15; d_call: .; j_call: TRBJ1-1; clone_size: .